This TCR beta chain was recovered during a study of control samples from healthy donors and cancer patients. The method was immunoSEQ multiplex PCR; TCRdb's version includes in-frame clones alone and lacks a portion of them. The data hold about 79,000 clones, with under 95% observed a single time. V dropped 3 bases and J dropped 5; count of bases not matched to a gene: 8. This CDR3 spans 14 amino acids. Germline CDR1 reads GTSNPN; CDR2 reads SVGIG (reference sequence). This clone showed up just once. The clonotype originates from a woman aged 40 to 50 with lung cancer. The sequenced sample consisted of PBMCs. The chain employs TRBV30 and TRBJ1-1, with TRBD1 identical over 8 bases. This CDR3 reads CAWRAGGRATEAFF. CDR3 nucleotides: TGTGCCTGGAGGGCAGGGGGCCGTGCTACTGAAGCTTTCTTT. Together with reference TRBV30 and TRBJ1-1, the CDR3 gives the full variable domain: SQTIHQWPATLVQPVGSPLSLECTVEGTSNPNLYWYRQAAGRGLQLLFYSVGIGQISSEVPQNLSASRPQDRQFILSSKKLLLSDSGFYLCAWRAGGRATEAFFGQGTRLTVV.